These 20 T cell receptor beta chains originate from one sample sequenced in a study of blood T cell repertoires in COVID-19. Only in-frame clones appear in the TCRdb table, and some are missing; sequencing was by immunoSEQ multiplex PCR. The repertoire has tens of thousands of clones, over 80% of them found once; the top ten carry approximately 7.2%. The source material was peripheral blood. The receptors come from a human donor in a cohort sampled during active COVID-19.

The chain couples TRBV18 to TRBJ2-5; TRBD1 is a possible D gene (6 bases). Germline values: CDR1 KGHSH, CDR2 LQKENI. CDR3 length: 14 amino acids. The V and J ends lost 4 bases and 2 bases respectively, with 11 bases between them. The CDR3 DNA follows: TGTGCCAGCTCACAAATAGGGGGACAAGAGACCCAGTACTTC. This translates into CASSQIGGQETQYF.

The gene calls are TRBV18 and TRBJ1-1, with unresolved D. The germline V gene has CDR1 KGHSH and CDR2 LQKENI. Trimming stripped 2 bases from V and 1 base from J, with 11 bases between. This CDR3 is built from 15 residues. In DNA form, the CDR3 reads TGTGCCAGCTCACCAAAGGGAGCAGGGAACACTGAAGCTTTCTTT. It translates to CASSPKGAGNTEAFF.

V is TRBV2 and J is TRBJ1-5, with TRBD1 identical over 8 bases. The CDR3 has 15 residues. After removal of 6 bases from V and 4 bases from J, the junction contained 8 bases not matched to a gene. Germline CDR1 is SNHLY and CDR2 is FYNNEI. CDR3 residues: CASSSGTGGNQPQHF. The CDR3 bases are TGTGCCAGCAGCTCCGGGACAGGCGGTAATCAGCCCCAGCATTTT.

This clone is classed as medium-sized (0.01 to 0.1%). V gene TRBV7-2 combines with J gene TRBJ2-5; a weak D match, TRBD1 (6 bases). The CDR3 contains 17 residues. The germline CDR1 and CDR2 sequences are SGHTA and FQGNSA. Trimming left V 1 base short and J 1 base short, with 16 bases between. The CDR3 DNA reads TGTGCCAGCAGCTTAGGGAGAGGGGGACACCGCCAAGAGACCCAGTACTTC. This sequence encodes CASSLGRGGHRQETQYF. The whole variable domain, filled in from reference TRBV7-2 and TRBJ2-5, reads GAGVSQSPSNKVTEKGKDVELRCDPISGHTALYWYRQSLGQGLEFLIYFQGNSAPDKSGLPSDRFSAERTGGSVSTLTIQRTQQEDSAVYLCASSLGRGGHRQETQYFGPGTRLLVL.

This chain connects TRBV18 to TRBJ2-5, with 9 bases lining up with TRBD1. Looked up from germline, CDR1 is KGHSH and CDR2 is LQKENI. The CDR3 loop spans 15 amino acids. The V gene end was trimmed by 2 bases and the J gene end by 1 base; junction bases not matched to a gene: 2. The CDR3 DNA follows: TGTGCCAGCTCACCAGGGACAGGGACCCAAGAGACCCAGTACTTC. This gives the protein CASSPGTGTQETQYF.

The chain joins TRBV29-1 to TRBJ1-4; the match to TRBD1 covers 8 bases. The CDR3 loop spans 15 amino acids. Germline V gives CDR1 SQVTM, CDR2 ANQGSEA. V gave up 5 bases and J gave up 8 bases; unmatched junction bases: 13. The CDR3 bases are TGCAGCGTTAGCAACGTCGACAGGGGTTACGAAAAACTGTTTTTT. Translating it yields CSVSNVDRGYEKLFF.

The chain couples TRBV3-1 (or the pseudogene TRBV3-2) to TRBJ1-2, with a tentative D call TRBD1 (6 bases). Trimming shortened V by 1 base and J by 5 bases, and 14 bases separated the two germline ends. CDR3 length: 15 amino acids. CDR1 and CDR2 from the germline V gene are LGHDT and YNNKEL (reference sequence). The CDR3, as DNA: TGTGCCAGCAGCCAAGGGGGTGGGACACAGTATGGCTACACCTTC. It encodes CASSQGGGTQYGYTF.

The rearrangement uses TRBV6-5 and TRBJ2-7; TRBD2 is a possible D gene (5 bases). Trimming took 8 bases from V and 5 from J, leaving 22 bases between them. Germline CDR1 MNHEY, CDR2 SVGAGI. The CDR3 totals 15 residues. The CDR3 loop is CASGFSGTPGDEQYF. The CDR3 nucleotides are TGTGCCAGCGGATTCTCGGGAACGCCCGGGGACGAGCAGTACTTC.

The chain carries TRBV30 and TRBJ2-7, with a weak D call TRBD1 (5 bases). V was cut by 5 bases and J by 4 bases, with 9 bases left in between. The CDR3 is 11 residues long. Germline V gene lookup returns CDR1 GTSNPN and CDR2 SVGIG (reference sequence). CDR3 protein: CAWQGLYEQYF. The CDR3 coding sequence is TGTGCCTGGCAGGGCCTTTACGAGCAGTACTTC.

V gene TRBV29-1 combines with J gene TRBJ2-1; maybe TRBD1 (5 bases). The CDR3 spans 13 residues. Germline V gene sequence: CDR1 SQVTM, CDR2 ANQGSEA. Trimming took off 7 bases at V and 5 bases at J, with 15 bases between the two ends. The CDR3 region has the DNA TGCAGCGCTGGGGCGGAAGTAAACAATGAGCAGTTCTTC. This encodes CSAGAEVNNEQFF.

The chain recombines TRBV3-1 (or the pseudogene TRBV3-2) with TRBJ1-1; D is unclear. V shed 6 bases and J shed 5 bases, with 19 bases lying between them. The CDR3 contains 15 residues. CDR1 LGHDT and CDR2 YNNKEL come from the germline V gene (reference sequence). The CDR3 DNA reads TGTGCCAGCAGACTGTCCGGGTTCGGGGAGACTGAAGCTTTCTTT. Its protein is CASRLSGFGETEAFF.

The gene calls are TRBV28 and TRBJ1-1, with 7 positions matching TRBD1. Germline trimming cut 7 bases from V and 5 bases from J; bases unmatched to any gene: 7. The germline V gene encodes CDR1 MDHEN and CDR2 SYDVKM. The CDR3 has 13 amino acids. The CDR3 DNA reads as TGTGCCAGCAAGACAGGGTTTGGGACTGAAGCTTTCTTT. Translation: CASKTGFGTEAFF. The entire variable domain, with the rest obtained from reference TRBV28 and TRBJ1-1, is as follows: DVKVTQSSRYLVKRTGEKVFLECVQDMDHENMFWYRQDPGLGLRLIYFSYDVKMKEKGDIPEGYSVSREKKERFSLILESASTNQTSMYLCASKTGFGTEAFFGQGTRLTVV.

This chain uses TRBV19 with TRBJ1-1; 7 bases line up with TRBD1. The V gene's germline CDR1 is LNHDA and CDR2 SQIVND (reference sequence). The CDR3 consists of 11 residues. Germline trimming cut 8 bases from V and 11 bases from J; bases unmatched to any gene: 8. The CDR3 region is CASLGRQGAFF. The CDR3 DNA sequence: TGTGCCAGTTTGGGCCGACAGGGCGCTTTCTTT.

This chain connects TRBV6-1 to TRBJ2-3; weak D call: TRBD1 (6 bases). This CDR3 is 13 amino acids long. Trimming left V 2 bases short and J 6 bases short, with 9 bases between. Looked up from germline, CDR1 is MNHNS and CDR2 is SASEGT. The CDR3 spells CASSEIRGDTQYF. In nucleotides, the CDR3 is TGTGCCAGCAGTGAAATAAGGGGGGATACGCAGTATTTT.

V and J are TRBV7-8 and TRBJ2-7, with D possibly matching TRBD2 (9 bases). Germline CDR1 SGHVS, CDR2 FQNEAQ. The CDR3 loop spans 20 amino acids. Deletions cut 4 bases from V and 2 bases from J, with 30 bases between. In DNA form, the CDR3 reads TGTGCCAGCAGCTATAGGACAGGGTATTCTAGCGGGATCCGAACCTACGAGCAGTACTTC. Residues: CASSYRTGYSSGIRTYEQYF.

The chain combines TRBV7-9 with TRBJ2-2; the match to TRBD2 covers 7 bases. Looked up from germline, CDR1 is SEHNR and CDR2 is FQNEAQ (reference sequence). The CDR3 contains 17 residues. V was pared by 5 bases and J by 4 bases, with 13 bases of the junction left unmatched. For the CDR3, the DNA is TGTGCCAGCAGCCCCTACAGAGCTAGCGGCCTCACCGGGGAGCTGTTTTTT. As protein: CASSPYRASGLTGELFF.

CDR3 sequence: CAWTIRGLYTDTQYF. As DNA, the CDR3 is TGTGCCTGGACCATTAGGGGGCTCTACACAGATACGCAGTATTTT. J is TRBJ2-3 and V is TRBV30; 7 bases fit TRBD1. Germline V gives CDR1 GTSNPN, CDR2 SVGIG (reference sequence). The CDR3 covers 15 residues. J was trimmed by 2 bases and V by 4 bases; bases with no gene match: 9. Variable domain in full (rest from reference TRBV30 and TRBJ2-3): SQTIHQWPATLVQPVGSPLSLECTVEGTSNPNLYWYRQAAGRGLQLLFYSVGIGQISSEVPQNLSASRPQDRQFILSSKKLLLSDSGFYLCAWTIRGLYTDTQYFGPGTRLTVL.

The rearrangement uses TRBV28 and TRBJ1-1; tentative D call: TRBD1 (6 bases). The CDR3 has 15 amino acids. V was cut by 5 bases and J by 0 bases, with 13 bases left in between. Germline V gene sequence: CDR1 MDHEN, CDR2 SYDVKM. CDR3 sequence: CASSRTGQLNTEAFF. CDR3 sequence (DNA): TGTGCCAGCAGTCGGACTGGACAGCTGAACACTGAAGCTTTCTTT. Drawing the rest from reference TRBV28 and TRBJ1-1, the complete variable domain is DVKVTQSSRYLVKRTGEKVFLECVQDMDHENMFWYRQDPGLGLRLIYFSYDVKMKEKGDIPEGYSVSREKKERFSLILESASTNQTSMYLCASSRTGQLNTEAFFGQGTRLTVV.

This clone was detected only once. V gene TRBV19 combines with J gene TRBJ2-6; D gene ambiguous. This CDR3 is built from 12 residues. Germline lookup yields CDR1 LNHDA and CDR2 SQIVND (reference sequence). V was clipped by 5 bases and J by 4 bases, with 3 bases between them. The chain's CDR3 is CASSQGANVLTF. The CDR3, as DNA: TGTGCCAGTAGTCAGGGGGCCAACGTCCTGACTTTC. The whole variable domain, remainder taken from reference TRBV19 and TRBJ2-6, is DGGITQSPKYLFRKEGQNVTLSCEQNLNHDAMYWYRQDPGQGLRLIYYSQIVNDFQKGDIAEGYSVSREKKESFPLTVTSAQKNPTAFYLCASSQGANVLTFGAGSRLTVL.

DNA of the CDR3: TGCGCCAGCAGCCAAGGAACAGGAATCTACAATGAGCAGTTCTTC. This sequence encodes CASSQGTGIYNEQFF. V is TRBV4-1 and J is TRBJ2-1; weak D call: TRBD1 (5 bases). The length of the CDR3 is 15 residues. The germline V and J ends were trimmed by 1 base and 3 bases, with 10 bases remaining between them. Germline CDR1 is MGHRA and CDR2 is YSYEKL.